In its sample, the clone carrying this T cell receptor beta chain was seen many times. Its antigen remains unidentified. Hyperthyroidism patients were newly diagnosed, had disease duration under 2 months, and were aged 18 to 65 years. The data originate from a study of T cells in Graves' hyperthyroidism and ophthalmopathy. Study-level findings and limits: Appearing also in blood were most of the thyroid clonotypes expanded above 0.001. In the analysis, a 13 V-J model separated ophthalmopathy from stable hyperthyroidism.

The CDR3 consists of 12 residues. J lost 6 bases, V lost 3 bases, and 1 base had no gene match. There were TCR beta CDR3 regions amplified from RNA transcripts. The TCR CDR3 first-round RT-PCR relied on the HTBI primer set. TCRdb independently ran MiXCR on the multiplex PCR reads; one entry per CDR3 protein. The data contain hundreds of thousands of distinct CDR3 sequences, around 25% of them singletons. Sequencing was done on a sample of blood. The source is a man between 40 and 49 years old with Graves' hyperthyroidism that later progressed to Graves' ophthalmopathy. The chain has TRBV12-3 or TRBV12-4 and TRBJ2-7; TRBD2 matches 8 bases. The DNA for the CDR3 is TGTGCCAGCAGTTTGGGGACTAGCGAGCAGTACTTC. This codes for CASSLGTSEQYF.